This T cell receptor beta chain was captured in a study of patients and donors after allogeneic stem cell transplantation. TCRdb independently ran MiXCR on the RT-PCR reads; one entry per CDR3 protein. The sample comprises hundreds of thousands of distinct CDR3 sequences, 16% of which are singletons, and around 6.8% rests with the top ten. The V and J ends lost 0 bases and 5 bases, in that order; junction bases with no gene match: 6. The CDR3 has 16 residues. Sequences were obtained from blood, either unsorted or a sorted T cell fraction (not recorded which). The V gene is TRBV12-3 or TRBV12-4, the J gene TRBJ2-2; 7 bases fit TRBD1. The TCR comes from a human donor who was either an allogeneic HSCT recipient or a stem cell or donor lymphocyte infusion donor (not recorded which). It is not recorded whose cells these are; they may come from a transplant donor. This CDR3 is CASSLARAGGTGELFF. The CDR3 nucleotides read TGTGCCAGCAGTTTAGCGCGGGCAGGGGGTACCGGGGAGCTGTTTTTT.